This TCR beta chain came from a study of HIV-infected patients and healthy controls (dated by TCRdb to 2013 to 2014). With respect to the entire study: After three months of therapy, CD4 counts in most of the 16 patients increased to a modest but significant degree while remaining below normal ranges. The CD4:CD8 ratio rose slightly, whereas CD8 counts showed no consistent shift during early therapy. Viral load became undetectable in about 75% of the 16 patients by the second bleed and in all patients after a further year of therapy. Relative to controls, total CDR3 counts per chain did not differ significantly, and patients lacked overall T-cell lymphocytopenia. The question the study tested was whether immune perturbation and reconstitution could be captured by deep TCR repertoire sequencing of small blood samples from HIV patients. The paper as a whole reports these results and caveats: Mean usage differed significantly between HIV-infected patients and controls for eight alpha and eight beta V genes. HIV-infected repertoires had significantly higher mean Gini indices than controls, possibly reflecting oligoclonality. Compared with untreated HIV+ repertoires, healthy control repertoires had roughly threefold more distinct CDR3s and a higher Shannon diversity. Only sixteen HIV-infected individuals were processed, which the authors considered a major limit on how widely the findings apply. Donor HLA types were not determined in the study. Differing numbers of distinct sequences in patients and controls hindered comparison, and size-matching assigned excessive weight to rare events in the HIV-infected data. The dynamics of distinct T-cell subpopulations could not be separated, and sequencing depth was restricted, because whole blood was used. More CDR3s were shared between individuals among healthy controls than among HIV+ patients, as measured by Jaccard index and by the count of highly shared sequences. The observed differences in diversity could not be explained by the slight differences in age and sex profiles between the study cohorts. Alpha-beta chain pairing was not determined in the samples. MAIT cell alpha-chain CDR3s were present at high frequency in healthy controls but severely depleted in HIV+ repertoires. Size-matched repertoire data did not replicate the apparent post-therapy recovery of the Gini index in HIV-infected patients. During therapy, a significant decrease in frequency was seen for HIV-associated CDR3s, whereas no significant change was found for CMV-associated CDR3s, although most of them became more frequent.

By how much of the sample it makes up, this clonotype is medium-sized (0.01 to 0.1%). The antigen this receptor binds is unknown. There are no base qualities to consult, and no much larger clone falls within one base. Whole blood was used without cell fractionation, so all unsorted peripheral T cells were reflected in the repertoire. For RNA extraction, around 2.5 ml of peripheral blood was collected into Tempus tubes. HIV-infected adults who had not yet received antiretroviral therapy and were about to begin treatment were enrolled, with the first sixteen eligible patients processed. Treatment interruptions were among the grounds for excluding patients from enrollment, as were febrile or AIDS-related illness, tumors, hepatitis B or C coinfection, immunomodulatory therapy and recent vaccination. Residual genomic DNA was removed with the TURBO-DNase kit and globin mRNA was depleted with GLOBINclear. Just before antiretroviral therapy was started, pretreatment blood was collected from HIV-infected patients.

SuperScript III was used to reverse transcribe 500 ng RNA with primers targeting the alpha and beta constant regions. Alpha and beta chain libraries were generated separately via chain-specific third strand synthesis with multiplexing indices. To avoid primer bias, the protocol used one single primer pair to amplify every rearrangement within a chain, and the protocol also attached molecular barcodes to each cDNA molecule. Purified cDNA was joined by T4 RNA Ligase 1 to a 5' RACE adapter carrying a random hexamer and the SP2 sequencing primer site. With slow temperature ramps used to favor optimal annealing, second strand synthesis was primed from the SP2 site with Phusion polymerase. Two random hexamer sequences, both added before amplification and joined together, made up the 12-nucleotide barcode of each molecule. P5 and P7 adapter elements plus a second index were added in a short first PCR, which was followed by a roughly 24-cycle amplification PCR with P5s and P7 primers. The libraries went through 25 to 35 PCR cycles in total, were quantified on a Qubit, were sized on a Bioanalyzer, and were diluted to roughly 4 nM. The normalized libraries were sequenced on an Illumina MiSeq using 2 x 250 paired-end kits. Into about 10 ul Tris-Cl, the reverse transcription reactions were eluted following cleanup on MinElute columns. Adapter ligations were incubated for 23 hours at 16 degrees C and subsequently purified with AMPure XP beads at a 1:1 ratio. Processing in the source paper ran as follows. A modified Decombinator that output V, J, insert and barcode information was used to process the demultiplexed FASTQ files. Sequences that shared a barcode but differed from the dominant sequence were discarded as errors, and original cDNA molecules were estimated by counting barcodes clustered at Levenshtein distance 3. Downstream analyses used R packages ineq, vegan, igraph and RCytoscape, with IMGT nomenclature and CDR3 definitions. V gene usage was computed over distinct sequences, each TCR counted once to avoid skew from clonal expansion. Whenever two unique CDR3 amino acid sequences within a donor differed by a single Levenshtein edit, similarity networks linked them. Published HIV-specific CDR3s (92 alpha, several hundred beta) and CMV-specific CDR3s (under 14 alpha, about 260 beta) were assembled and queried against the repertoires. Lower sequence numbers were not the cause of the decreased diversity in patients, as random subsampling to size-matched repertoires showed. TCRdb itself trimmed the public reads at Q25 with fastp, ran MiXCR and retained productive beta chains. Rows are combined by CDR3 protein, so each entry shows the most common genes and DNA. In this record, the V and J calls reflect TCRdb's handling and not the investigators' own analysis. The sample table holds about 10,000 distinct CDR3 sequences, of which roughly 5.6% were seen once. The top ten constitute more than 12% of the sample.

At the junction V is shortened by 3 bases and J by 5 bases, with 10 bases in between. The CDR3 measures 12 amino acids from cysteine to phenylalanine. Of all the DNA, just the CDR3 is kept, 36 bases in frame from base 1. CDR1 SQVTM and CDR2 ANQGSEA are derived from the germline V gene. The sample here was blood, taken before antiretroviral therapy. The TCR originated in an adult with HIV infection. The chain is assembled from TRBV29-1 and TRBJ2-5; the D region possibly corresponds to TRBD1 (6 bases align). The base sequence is TGCAGCGTTGATAGGACAGACGAGACCCAGTACTTC. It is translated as CSVDRTDETQYF. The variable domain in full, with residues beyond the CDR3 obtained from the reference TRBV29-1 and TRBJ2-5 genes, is SAVISQKPSRDICQRGTSLTIQCQVDSQVTMMFWYRQQPGQSLTLIATANQGSEATYESGFVIDKFPISRPNLTFSTLTVSNMSPEDSSIYLCSVDRTDETQYFGPGTRLLVL.